The rows below give T cell receptor beta chains drawn from one sample of a study of T cells in Graves' hyperthyroidism and ophthalmopathy. TCRdb re-called the multiplex PCR reads with MiXCR, one entry per CDR3 protein. The table lists almost 35,000 distinct CDR3 sequences, around 50% of them singletons. The sequencing sample was made of blood. The receptors shown here come from a woman aged 40 to 50 with Graves' ophthalmopathy. Both conserved end residues are part of each CDR3. D genes are given only for firm matches. Clone size is not always given. Where it is, it says once, few, many or a class for expanded clones.

TRBV7-2	TRBJ1-5	-	-	TGTGCCAGCAGCTTAGCGCACGGGCCCCAGCATTTT	CASSLAHGPQHF
TRBV20-1	TRBJ1-4	-	-	TGCAGTGCTAGAGTCGGGCTCGCAACTAATGAAAAACCGTTTTTT	CSARVGLATNEKPFF
TRBV6-6	TRBJ2-3	-	-	TGTGCCAGCAGTTCGAGGCCCGGGACCCCTCAAGGTGGTTCAGCAGATACGCAGTATTTT	CASSSRPGTPQGGSADTQYF
TRBV6-1	TRBJ2-7	many	-	TGTGCCAGCAGTGAGGGGACATATGCCGGGTACGAGCAGTACTTC	CASSEGTYAGYEQYF
TRBV24-1	TRBJ2-7	-	-	TGTGCCACCAGTGATCCAACACGGGACGAGCAGTACTTC	CATSDPTRDEQYF
TRBV20-1	TRBJ2-5	-	TRBD1	TGCAGTGCAAAAACAGGGGGCGCCGGGGCACAAGAGACCCAGTACTTC	CSAKTGGAGAQETQYF
TRBV2	TRBJ1-2	medium-sized	-	TGTGCCCTGACGGGGGGTAGTGGCTACACCTTC	CALTGGSGYTF
TRBV7-2	TRBJ1-6	-	TRBD1	TGTGCCAGCAGCTTACGCAGGGGGTACTCACCCCTCCACTTT	CASSLRRGYSPLHF
TRBV6-2/TRBV6-3	TRBJ2-3	many	-	TGTGCCAGCAGTTACTCGTCCCGGGTGGTGGATACGCAGTATTTT	CASSYSSRVVDTQYF
TRBV5-1	TRBJ2-7	-	TRBD1	TGCGCCAGCAGCCCTCGGACAGGGGGTGAGCAGTACTTC	CASSPRTGGEQYF
TRBV24-1	TRBJ2-3	medium-sized	-	TGTGCCACCAGTGACTTTTCCGAGGGGGATACGCAGTATTTT	CATSDFSEGDTQYF
TRBV5-1	TRBJ2-2	-	-	TGCGCCAGCAGCTTAGGCCTTACACGCAGAGAGCTGTTTTTT	CASSLGLTRRELFF
TRBV10-3	TRBJ1-4	-	TRBD1	TGTGCCATCAGCGCGGACAGGGGTAGAGAAAAACTGTTTTTT	CAISADRGREKLFF
TRBV29-1	TRBJ1-2	-	-	TGCAGCGCCTGGGAACAGGACCACAATGGCTACACTTTC	CSAWEQDHNGYTF
TRBV7-2	TRBJ2-3	many	-	TGTGCCAGCAGCTTCTCTCACACAGATACGCAGTATTTT	CASSFSHTDTQYF
TRBV7-2	TRBJ2-1	many	TRBD2	TGTGCCAGCACCCTTAGTGGACTAGCGATTATTCCCGAGCAGTTCTTC	CASTLSGLAIIPEQFF
TRBV6-2/TRBV6-3	TRBJ1-5	many	-	TGTGCCAGCAGCCCAGGGAGCCATCAGCCCCAGCATTTT	CASSPGSHQPQHF
TRBV20-1	TRBJ1-2	medium-sized	TRBD1	TGCAGTGCTAGAGATCCCCGAGGACAGGCTATTACCTTC	CSARDPRGQAITF
TRBV12-3/TRBV12-4	TRBJ2-7	many	TRBD2	TGTGCCAGCAGTTCCGCGACTAGCGGAGGTCGTTGGGAGCAGTACTTC	CASSSATSGGRWEQYF
TRBV5-1	TRBJ2-1	many	TRBD2	TGCGCCAGCAGCTTGGTCGGGACTAGCGGGGGGGCATACAATGAGCAGTTCTTC	CASSLVGTSGGAYNEQFF
TRBV5-1	TRBJ2-7	many	-	TGCGCCAGCAGCTTGGGGGGTACAAGCTCCTACGAGCAGTACTTC	CASSLGGTSSYEQYF
TRBV4-1	TRBJ2-3	many	-	TGCGCCAGCAGCCGACAAGGGGGGTCGGGGACAGATACGCAGTATTTT	CASSRQGGSGTDTQYF
TRBV6-5	TRBJ1-6	many	TRBD1	TGTGCCAGCAGTTACTCCCGACAGGGAAGCTCCTATAATTCACCCCTCCACTTT	CASSYSRQGSSYNSPLHF
TRBV20-1	TRBJ1-6	-	-	TGCAGTGCTCTAGCGGGGGTCTGTAATTCACCCCTCCACTTT	CSALAGVCNSPLHF
TRBV7-6	TRBJ2-1	-	-	TGTGCCAGCAGCCCTGGCAATGAGCAGTTCTTC	CASSPGNEQFF
TRBV6-1	TRBJ2-7	-	-	TGTGCCAGCAGTGAATACCAGGGGGGAGTCTACGAGCAGTACTTC	CASSEYQGGVYEQYF
TRBV29-1	TRBJ1-2	-	TRBD1	TGCAGCGTTGAATACCGGACAGGGGATGGCTACACCTTC	CSVEYRTGDGYTF
TRBV9	TRBJ1-2	few	-	TGTGCCAGCAGCCCACCCGGTGGGAACTCTGGAAACACCTTC	CASSPPGGNSGNTF
TRBV2	TRBJ1-4	-	-	TGTGCCTGCAGTTCGCGACTGGATTATGAAAAACTGTTTTTT	CACSSRLDYEKLFF
TRBV13	TRBJ1-4	-	-	TGTGCCAGCAGCTTTGGGGGAGGGAATGAAAAACTGTTTTTT	CASSFGGGNEKLFF
TRBV13	TRBJ1-3	-	-	TGTGCCAGCAGCCAAGGTTGGGGGTTCTCTGGAAACACCATATATTTT	CASSQGWGFSGNTIYF
TRBV6-2/TRBV6-3	TRBJ2-1	many	TRBD1	TGTGCCAGCAGCCGACAGGGCTCCTACAATGAGCAGTTCTTC	CASSRQGSYNEQFF
TRBV7-3	TRBJ2-1	medium-sized	-	TGTGCCAGCAGCTTAAACACTAACAATGAGCAGTTCTTC	CASSLNTNNEQFF
TRBV7-2	TRBJ2-7	-	TRBD2	TGTGCCAGCAGCTTAACTAGCGGGGGTGCCGCTTACGAGCAGTACTTC	CASSLTSGGAAYEQYF
TRBV10-3	TRBJ2-1	medium-sized	TRBD2	TGTGCCATCAGTGAGTCAGGCGGGAGGGCTTACAATGAGCAGTTCTTC	CAISESGGRAYNEQFF
TRBV20-1	TRBJ1-3	many	-	TGCAGTGCTAGAGGGCCAGGGAGGACTGGAAACACCATATATTTT	CSARGPGRTGNTIYF
TRBV7-9	TRBJ2-7	medium-sized	-	TGTGCCAGCAGCTTATCGGCAGGCTACGAGCAGTACTTC	CASSLSAGYEQYF
TRBV19	TRBJ1-2	-	TRBD1	TGTGCCAGTAGCCTTAACAGGGGCGGGGGCTACACCTTC	CASSLNRGGGYTF
TRBV29-1	TRBJ1-6	many	TRBD1	TGCAGCGATCGGACAGGGGTCTGTAATTCACCCCTCCACTTT	CSDRTGVCNSPLHF
TRBV2	TRBJ2-1	-	TRBD2	TGTGCCAGCAGGGGCGGACTAGCGGGAGGTCATGAGCAGTTCTTC	CASRGGLAGGHEQFF
TRBV5-6	TRBJ2-5	many	-	TGTGCCAGCAGCTTGGTTGGGGGAATCCAAGAGACCCAGTACTTC	CASSLVGGIQETQYF
TRBV7-3	TRBJ1-1	many	TRBD1	TGTGCCAGCAGCCCCCGGACAGGACCGAACACTGAAGCTTTCTTT	CASSPRTGPNTEAFF
TRBV6-1	TRBJ2-2	-	-	TGTGCCAGCAGTTCCGGGGCGTTTCAGACCGGGGAGCTGTTTTTT	CASSSGAFQTGELFF
TRBV12-3/TRBV12-4	TRBJ2-3	many	-	TGTGCCAGCATTCCAAGAGGGGCCCCCACAGATACGCAGTATTTT	CASIPRGAPTDTQYF
TRBV7-9	TRBJ1-4	few	-	TGTGCCAGCAGGTCTGGGGATAATGAAAAACTGTTTTTT	CASRSGDNEKLFF
TRBV7-2	TRBJ2-7	-	TRBD1	TGTGCCAGCAGCACTCGACAGGGCTGG	CASSTRQGW
TRBV20-1	TRBJ2-7	-	-	TGCAGTGCCAAGAAGATGGGACAAAACTACGAGCAGTACTTC	CSAKKMGQNYEQYF
TRBV7-9	TRBJ2-1	-	TRBD1	TGTGCCAGCAGCGCGGACAGGGGGCGCGATGATACGCAGTTCTTC	CASSADRGRDDTQFF
TRBV15	TRBJ1-1	-	-	TGTGCCACCAGCAGTTGGGGGATGAACACTGAAGCTTTCTTT	CATSSWGMNTEAFF
TRBV6-1	TRBJ1-1	many	-	TGTGCCAGCAGTGAGCAGGAGAACACTGAAGCTTTCTTT	CASSEQENTEAFF
TRBV20-1	TRBJ2-7	many	-	TGCAGTGCTAGTGATCGGGGCACATCAATGACCTACGAGCAGTACTTC	CSASDRGTSMTYEQYF
TRBV10-3	TRBJ1-1	-	-	TGTGCCATCAAACCGACAGGGAACACTGAAGCTTTCTTT	CAIKPTGNTEAFF
TRBV19	TRBJ2-4	-	-	TGTGCCAGTAGTATCGGTGGGGCACTAGCCAAAAACAGTCAGTACTTC	CASSIGGALAKNSQYF
TRBV10-3	TRBJ1-3	-	-	TGTGCCATCAGTGGCCCTGGGAGGCTGTGCTCTGGAAACACCATATATTTT	CAISGPGRLCSGNTIYF
TRBV3-1	TRBJ2-3	few	-	TGTGCCAGCAGCCTGCCGGGGGAGATAGATACGCAGTATTTT	CASSLPGEIDTQYF